The clone carrying this T cell receptor beta chain has a handful of counts. What it binds is not known. Trimming pared 3 bases from V and 8 bases from J, leaving 10 bases between. The germline V gene has CDR1 KGHSH and CDR2 LQKENI. There are 12 residues in the CDR3. This sample was included in a study of CD4+ T cells in melanoma. Libraries were prepared by immunoSEQ multiplex PCR; TCRdb keeps only in-frame clonotypes and omits some of them. The sample shows over 10,000 clones, about 83% of them seen only once. Overall study findings and caveats: Neoantigen-specific CD4+ T cells in melanoma reportedly had diverse differentiation states. CD8+ T cell, macrophage and B cell function reportedly correlated with neoantigen-specific CD4+ T cells.

Sequenced sample: cells from a culture (not recorded whether cultured in vitro). The source is a human donor with melanoma. The rearrangement uses TRBV18 and TRBJ1-1; the D gene is possibly TRBD1 (5 bases). Here the CDR3 reads CASSPSREEAFF. The CDR3 DNA is TGTGCCAGCTCACCCTCCAGGGAGGAAGCTTTCTTT.